Below are 18 T cell receptor beta chains sequenced from a single sample in a study of blood T cell repertoires in COVID-19. The repertoire was sequenced with immunoSEQ multiplex PCR; TCRdb's copy has only in-frame clones and lacks some. The sample yields tens of thousands of clones, about nine tenths seen once. Sequencing used peripheral blood. Source of these receptors: a human donor with active COVID-19. The donor label of this sample is uncertain.

On this clone: Additional DNA sequences in this sample encode the identical CDR3. This chain connects TRBV19 to TRBJ1-5; 7 bases fit TRBD1. Germline loops: CDR1 LNHDA, CDR2 SQIVND (reference sequence). This CDR3 has 14 residues. The trim removed 4 bases at V and 7 bases at J, leaving 7 bases unmatched. CDR3 sequence: CASSRQGLGQPQHF. The CDR3 DNA reads as TGTGCCAGTAGTAGACAGGGTCTGGGCCAGCCCCAGCATTTT.

This clone came up once. The genes are TRBV7-9 and TRBJ2-5; TRBD2 agrees at 11 bases. Losses at the gene ends were 0 bases for V and 0 bases for J; bases not matched to a gene: 3. The germline V gene has CDR1 SEHNR and CDR2 FQNEAQ (reference sequence). This CDR3 has 17 amino acids. The CDR3 DNA sequence: TGTGCCAGCAGCTTAGCGACTAGCGGGGCGCACCAAGAGACCCAGTACTTC. It codes for CASSLATSGAHQETQYF.

This clone has a single count. The chain recombines TRBV3-1 (or the pseudogene TRBV3-2) with TRBJ2-5, with TRBD1 matching 7 bases. With V trimmed by 0 bases and J by 5 bases, 6 bases remained unmatched. Per the germline V gene, CDR1 is LGHDT and CDR2 is YNNKEL (reference sequence). The CDR3 runs 15 residues. The CDR3 is CASSQDRGQRETQYF. CDR3 nucleotides: TGTGCCAGCAGCCAAGATCGGGGACAGAGGGAGACCCAGTACTTC.

The rearrangement uses TRBV18 and TRBJ1-2; 8 bases line up with TRBD1. The V gene end was trimmed by 3 bases and the J gene end by 5 bases; junction bases not matched to a gene: 8. Germline-derived CDR1 and CDR2 are KGHSH and LQKENI. The CDR3 sequence is 15 residues long. Here the CDR3 DNA reads TGTGCCAGCTCACCGTCGACAGGGGTGGGTTATGGCTACACCTTC. Amino acid sequence: CASSPSTGVGYGYTF.

The sample holds one count of this clone. The chain has TRBV5-4 and TRBJ2-1; 11 bases align to TRBD1. CDR3 length: 14 amino acids. Germline V lookup: CDR1 SGHNT, CDR2 YYREEE (reference sequence). The V and J ends lost 10 bases and 0 bases, in that order; junction bases with no gene match: 3. Written as DNA, the CDR3 is TGTGCCCCCGGGACAGGGGGCTCCTACAATGAGCAGTTCTTC. Its protein is CAPGTGGSYNEQFF.

The chain links TRBV5-1 to TRBJ1-2; D might be TRBD1 (5 bases). The CDR3 extends over 14 amino acids. Between the trimmed V and J ends, which lost 1 base and 1 base, there was a span of 8 bases. Germline CDR1 is SGHRS and CDR2 is YFSETQ. CDR3 nucleotide sequence: TGCGCCAGCAGCTTGCAAGACAGTAACTATGGCTACACCTTC. It codes for CASSLQDSNYGYTF.

The chain uses TRBV14 and TRBJ2-3, with D possibly being TRBD1 (5 bases). Germline assignment: CDR1 SGHDN and CDR2 FVKESK. Trimming pared 3 bases from V and 4 bases from J, leaving 8 bases between. The CDR3 loop spans 13 amino acids. This CDR3 is CASSHAGSDTQYF. CDR3 nucleotide sequence: TGTGCCAGCAGCCATGCAGGGTCAGATACGCAGTATTTT.

The count of this clone is one. The CDR3 DNA follows: TGTGCCAGCAGCGGCGGGACTAGCGGGGGGGGTGGCACCGGGGAGCTGTTTTTT. Translation gives CASSGGTSGGGGTGELFF. The V and J genes are TRBV5-4 and TRBJ2-2; 16 nucleotides match TRBD2. J was trimmed by 4 bases and V by 4 bases; bases with no gene match: 7. The CDR3 is 18 amino acids. Germline CDR1 reads SGHNT; CDR2 reads YYREEE (reference sequence).

This chain joins TRBV9 and TRBJ2-7; perhaps TRBD1 as D (5 bases). V was pared by 5 bases and J by 0 bases, with 9 bases between. This CDR3 comprises 13 residues. Germline V lookup: CDR1 SGDLS, CDR2 YYNGEE. Here the CDR3 reads CASSSGSSYEQYF. The CDR3, as DNA: TGTGCCAGCAGTTCAGGGTCCTCCTACGAGCAGTACTTC. The full variable domain, in which reference TRBV9 and TRBJ2-7 provide the parts outside the CDR3, is DSGVTQTPKHLITATGQRVTLRCSPRSGDLSVYWYQQSLDQGLQFLIQYYNGEERAKGNILERFSAQQFPDLHSELNLSSLELGDSALYFCASSSGSSYEQYFGPGTRLTVT.

The rearrangement uses TRBV9 and TRBJ2-5; 14 positions agree with TRBD2. J gave up 5 bases and V 3 bases, and 9 bases lay outside the gene matches. Per the germline V gene, CDR1 is SGDLS and CDR2 is YYNGEE. The CDR3 is 17 amino acids. The CDR3 here is CASSDGTSGGHGETQYF. The CDR3 DNA follows: TGTGCCAGCAGCGACGGGACTAGCGGGGGCCACGGGGAGACCCAGTACTTC.

CDR3: CASSIGQGSNYGYTF. CDR3 sequence (DNA): TGTGCCAGTAGTATTGGACAGGGTTCGAACTATGGCTACACCTTC. The V and J genes are TRBV19 and TRBJ1-2; 8 bases are a match to TRBD1. CDR1 and CDR2 from the germline V gene are LNHDA and SQIVND (reference sequence). V gave up 3 bases and J gave up 2 bases; unmatched junction bases: 5. This CDR3 comprises 15 residues.

The V and J genes are TRBV6-5 and TRBJ1-2, with D hard to call. The V end was cut by 8 bases, the J end by 4 bases, with 11 bases between. The CDR3 spans 12 residues. In germline, CDR1 is MNHEY, CDR2 SVGAGI. Written as DNA, the CDR3 is TGTGCCAGCGGCGGGCCCTCCTATGGCTACACCTTC. The encoded protein is CASGGPSYGYTF.

This sequence joins TRBV4-3 and TRBJ2-3; D uncertain. Looked up from germline, CDR1 is LGHNA and CDR2 is YSLEER. V dropped 4 bases and J dropped 0 bases, with 11 bases sitting between them. CDR3 length: 15 residues. The CDR3 bases are TGCGCCAGCAGCCTTATCCAGTCTAGCACAGATACGCAGTATTTT. This translates into CASSLIQSSTDTQYF.

This rearrangement joins TRBV9 to TRBJ2-5; TRBD2 matches at 7 bases. This CDR3 is 15 amino acids long. J gave up 0 bases and V 2 bases, and 4 bases lay outside the gene matches. CDR1 is SGDLS and CDR2 is YYNGEE in the germline V gene. The CDR3 here is CASSVGGGYQETQYF. Written as DNA, the CDR3 is TGTGCCAGCAGCGTTGGCGGGGGTTACCAAGAGACCCAGTACTTC.

The genes are TRBV7-3 and TRBJ1-2; TRBD1 aligns across 10 bases. The junction had 13 bases not matched to a gene; V was cut back by 5 bases and J by 4 bases. The germline V gene has CDR1 SGHTA and CDR2 FQGTGA. The CDR3 is made up of 17 amino acids. The CDR3 region is CASSPPRQGAQGYGYTF. In nucleotides, the CDR3 is TGTGCCAGCAGCCCCCCGAGACAGGGGGCTCAAGGCTATGGCTACACCTTC.

The CDR3 nucleotides read TGTGCCACCTCGACTAGCGGGGCCCAAGAGACCCAGTACTTC. This codes for CATSTSGAQETQYF. This chain links TRBV10-3 with TRBJ2-5; 11 nucleotides align to TRBD2. With 10 bases clipped from V and 1 base from J, the junction kept 5 bases outside the gene matches. Germline CDR1 and CDR2: ENHRY and SYGVKD. The CDR3 loop spans 14 amino acids.

The rearrangement uses TRBV4-1 and TRBJ2-3; TRBD2 aligns across 8 bases. The CDR3 has 17 amino acids. Germline CDR1 is MGHRA and CDR2 is YSYEKL. Trimming at V came to 0 bases and at J to 5 bases, leaving 10 bases not matched to a gene. For the CDR3, the DNA is TGCGCCAGCAGCCAAGAAATATACGGGGGGGTACGAGATACGCAGTATTTT. This gives the protein CASSQEIYGGVRDTQYF.

V and J are TRBV7-6 and TRBJ2-1, with D possibly matching TRBD1 (5 bases). Trimming took off 4 bases at V and 0 bases at J, with 10 bases between the two ends. Germline V gene sequence: CDR1 SGHVS, CDR2 FNYEAQ. This CDR3 is built from 15 residues. The CDR3 nucleotides are TGTGCCAGCAGCTCAGCCGACAGCTCCTACAATGAGCAGTTCTTC. Protein product: CASSSADSSYNEQFF.